This record concerns one TCR beta chain sequence. No antigen is known for it. Roughly 2.1 micrograms of genomic DNA came from cryopreserved PBMCs for TCR beta libraries. The CDR3 consists of 16 residues. Trimming removed 2 bases from V and 0 bases from J; junction bases left unmatched: 3. CDR1 is LNHNV, CDR2 YYDKDF, per germline (reference sequence). With sequencing, the targeted depth ranged from 1 in 200,000 to 1 in 1 million T cells. The assay was immunoSEQ multiplex PCR, and TCRdb's table has in-frame clones only and misses some. This table holds about 150,000 clones, 75% to 85% found once. The data are from a study of cytotoxic CD8 clonotypes in ibrutinib-treated CLL. Study-level results: Treatment saw public clonotypes, which were uncommon, either contract or stay stable.

This specimen was PBMCs, taken after 12 months of ibrutinib treatment. V is TRBV15 and J is TRBJ2-2, with TRBD1 identical over 7 bases. The sequence derives from a human donor with chronic lymphocytic leukemia. The DNA of the CDR3 is TGTGCCACCAGCAGACCGGGACAGCCGAACACCGGGGAGCTGTTTTTT. Its protein is CATSRPGQPNTGELFF.